These 22 T cell receptor beta chains came from one sample sequenced in a study of T cells in Graves' hyperthyroidism and ophthalmopathy. There were TCR beta CDR3 regions amplified from RNA transcripts. HTBI primers were employed in a first-round RT-PCR of the TCR CDR3. In TCRdb, the multiplex PCR reads were re-called with MiXCR into one record per CDR3 protein. The sample includes fewer than 600,000 distinct CDR3 sequences, roughly an eighth of them seen just once. The sample taken for sequencing was blood. These receptors were collected from a woman aged 18 to 35 with Graves' hyperthyroidism.

With respect to this clonotype: This may be a read error: a much more frequent sequence differs by one nucleotide. This chain uses TRBV25-1 with TRBJ2-2; D unclear. The CDR3 sequence is 13 residues long. Trimming stripped 2 bases from V and 5 bases from J, with 6 bases between. Germline V gene sequence: CDR1 MGHDK, CDR2 SYGVNS. Written as DNA, the CDR3 is TGTGCCAGCAGTGAACGGCGAACCGGGGAGCTGTTTTTT. Translation: CASSERRTGELFF.

This chain uses TRBV7-2 with TRBJ1-2; perhaps TRBD1 as D (5 bases). This CDR3 region has 15 residues. The V end was cut by 2 bases, the J end by 7 bases, with 17 bases between. Germline CDR1 is SGHTA and CDR2 is FQGNSA. The CDR3 DNA reads as TGTGCCAGCAGCTTATGGTTGGGAGGGGTTGGTGGCTACACCTTC. It encodes CASSLWLGGVGGYTF.

In this sample, this clonotype turned up a few times. The chain employs TRBV30 and TRBJ2-7, with 8 bases that match TRBD1. After removal of 8 bases from V and 6 bases from J, the junction contained 9 bases not matched to a gene. This CDR3 region has 12 residues. Germline V gene sequence: CDR1 GTSNPN, CDR2 SVGIG (reference sequence). The CDR3 DNA is TGTGCCCGCGGGCAGGGGGCGGTCGAGCAGTACTTC. Encoded protein: CARGQGAVEQYF.

Ten or more counts support this clonotype. V is TRBV20-1 and J is TRBJ1-3, with D possibly matching TRBD1 (6 bases). Germline loops: CDR1 DFQATT, CDR2 SNEGSKA (reference sequence). This CDR3 is built from 15 residues. V shed 3 bases and J shed 2 bases, with 14 bases lying between them. The CDR3 DNA reads TGCAGTGCTAGCTCAGGGGTAGGACCTGGAAACACCATATATTTT. It is translated as CSASSGVGPGNTIYF.

This clonotype appeared many times. The rearrangement joins TRBV30 to TRBJ2-3; D may be TRBD2 (5 bases). In germline, CDR1 is GTSNPN, CDR2 SVGIG (reference sequence). The CDR3 loop spans 15 amino acids. V shed 4 bases and J shed 2 bases, with 16 bases lying between them. In DNA, the CDR3 is TGTGCCTGGACCCAGGTGGGAGCAAACACAGATACGCAGTATTTT. Translated, it gives CAWTQVGANTDTQYF. Together with reference TRBV30 and TRBJ2-3, the CDR3 gives the full variable domain: SQTIHQWPATLVQPVGSPLSLECTVEGTSNPNLYWYRQAAGRGLQLLFYSVGIGQISSEVPQNLSASRPQDRQFILSSKKLLLSDSGFYLCAWTQVGANTDTQYFGPGTRLTVL.

This clonotype was detected many times. The chain employs TRBV18 and TRBJ2-7, with no clear D. The CDR3 has 11 residues. The V gene's germline CDR1 is KGHSH and CDR2 LQKENI. Trimming stripped 11 bases from V and 5 bases from J, with 13 bases between. DNA for the CDR3: TGTGCCCGCTGTGGATTAGACGAGCAGTACTTC. It yields the protein CARCGLDEQYF.

This clonotype was seen a handful of times. This may be a read error: a much more frequent sequence differs by one nucleotide. The chain has TRBV5-1 and TRBJ2-1; the match to TRBD2 covers 10 bases. This CDR3 comprises 17 residues. CDR1 and CDR2 (germline): SGHRS, YFSETQ. Written as DNA, the CDR3 is TGCGCCAGCACCTTCGCGAAAAGGACTAGCGGTTACAATAAGCAGTTCTTC. Translation gives CASTFAKRTSGYNKQFF.

This clonotype was observed many times. The rearrangement joins TRBV7-2 to TRBJ1-4; D remains unclear. CDR1 and CDR2 from the germline V gene are SGHTA and FQGNSA. This CDR3 comprises 14 residues. Trimming pared 0 bases from V and 6 bases from J, leaving 8 bases between. DNA for the CDR3: TGTGCCAGCAGCTTAGCTGGGTCCCATGAAAAACTGTTTTTT. It is translated as CASSLAGSHEKLFF.

The table lists this clonotype with a few counts. The V and J genes are TRBV4-1 and TRBJ2-4; unclear D gene. CDR3 length: 14 residues. Germline V lookup: CDR1 MGHRA, CDR2 YSYEKL. V was pared by 3 bases and J by 0 bases, with 6 bases between. CDR3 region: CASSQDLAKNIQYF. For the CDR3, the DNA is TGCGCCAGCAGCCAGGACCTAGCCAAAAACATTCAGTACTTC.

This clonotype was detected many times. V gene TRBV20-1 combines with J gene TRBJ1-4; the D is unclear. The ends were cut back, 6 bases at V and 6 bases at J, with 17 bases in the middle. The CDR3 covers 14 residues. The germline V gene has CDR1 DFQATT and CDR2 SNEGSKA (reference sequence). The CDR3 spells CSAGPVGLDEKLFF. CDR3 bases: TGCAGTGCCGGGCCCGTGGGTTTAGATGAAAAACTGTTTTTT.

This clonotype has only one observation. A read error may explain this, as a much larger clone is one base away. The V gene is TRBV27, the J gene TRBJ1-4; D possibly corresponds to TRBD1 (5 bases). CDR1 is MNHEY, CDR2 SMNVEV, per germline (reference sequence). The CDR3 is made up of 15 amino acids. Trimming pared 6 bases from V and 8 bases from J, leaving 19 bases between. The CDR3 here is CASSQNAGTAEKLFF. DNA of the CDR3: TGTGCCAGCAGCCAAAACGCCGGGACGGCGGAAAAACTGTTTTTT.

This clonotype was recorded many times. This rearrangement joins TRBV19 to TRBJ1-5; 11 bases match TRBD1. With V trimmed by 5 bases and J by 5 bases, 5 bases remained unmatched. The CDR3 runs to 15 residues. Germline V gene lookup returns CDR1 LNHDA and CDR2 SQIVND (reference sequence). The CDR3 sequence is CASSRTGGKYQPQHF. In nucleotides, the CDR3 is TGTGCCAGTAGTCGGACAGGGGGCAAGTATCAGCCCCAGCATTTT.

This clonotype was observed a handful of times. This rearrangement joins TRBV24-1 to TRBJ2-1; 9 bases match TRBD1. The CDR3 loop spans 17 amino acids. Germline assignment: CDR1 KGHDR and CDR2 SFDVKD. The junction had 9 bases not matched to a gene; V was cut back by 4 bases and J by 3 bases. As DNA, the CDR3 is TGTGCCACCAGTGACCCGTCCGGGACAGGGAACTACAATGAGCAGTTCTTC. Its protein product is CATSDPSGTGNYNEQFF.

This clonotype was picked up many times. The rearrangement links TRBV5-1 to TRBJ1-6; 7 nucleotides agree with TRBD1. The J segment lost 7 bases and the V segment lost 3 bases, leaving 7 bases of the junction unmatched. The germline V gene encodes CDR1 SGHRS and CDR2 YFSETQ. This CDR3 is built from 15 residues. The CDR3, as DNA: TGCGCCAGCAGCTCCCCGGACAGGTCCAATTCACCCCTCCACTTT. The encoded protein is CASSSPDRSNSPLHF.

The genes are TRBV20-1 and TRBJ2-7, with D unclear. V lost 0 bases, J lost 2 bases, and 11 bases lay in between. Germline loops: CDR1 DFQATT, CDR2 SNEGSKA (reference sequence). CDR3 length equals 14 residues. For the CDR3, the DNA is TGCAGTGCTAGAGACCTAGACAATCCCTACGAGCAGTACTTC. The encoded protein is CSARDLDNPYEQYF.

V and J are TRBV10-1 and TRBJ2-4; unclear D gene. Trimming pared 7 bases from V and 8 bases from J, leaving 21 bases between. The CDR3 consists of 15 residues. From germline, CDR1 is WNHNN and CDR2 SYGVQD (reference sequence). This CDR3 is CASTSRSPPRDIQYF. The DNA for the CDR3 is TGCGCCAGCACCAGTCGGAGTCCCCCTCGGGACATTCAGTACTTC.

The table lists this clonotype with a count of one. This rearrangement joins TRBV30 to TRBJ1-6, with D hard to call. The CDR3 is made up of 14 amino acids. V lost 4 bases and J lost 7, with 14 bases in between. Germline CDR1 GTSNPN, CDR2 SVGIG (reference sequence). This CDR3 reads CAWIAGYGNSPLHF. The CDR3 bases are TGTGCCTGGATTGCGGGGTATGGGAATTCACCCCTCCACTTT.

This clonotype was seen repeatedly, ten times or more. The chain is built from TRBV14 and TRBJ2-5; D is ambiguous. The CDR3 has 13 residues. V lost 1 base to trimming and J lost 4 bases, with 7 bases between them. CDR1 is SGHDN and CDR2 is FVKESK in the germline V gene. CDR3 DNA sequence: TGTGCCAGCAGCCAAGTTGGAGTAGAGACCCAGTACTTC. Its protein product is CASSQVGVETQYF.

This clonotype was recorded at least ten times. This chain joins TRBV6-5 and TRBJ2-7; either TRBD1 or TRBD2 may supply D (5 bases each). Per the germline V gene, CDR1 is MNHEY and CDR2 is SVGAGI. CDR3 length: 14 amino acids. Between the trimmed V and J ends, which lost 0 bases and 3 bases, there was a span of 9 bases. In DNA, the CDR3 is TGTGCCAGCAGTTACTCCGGGACGGACTACGAGCAGTACGTC. Residues: CASSYSGTDYEQYV.

This clonotype was picked up many times. The rearrangement uses TRBV6-2 or TRBV6-3 and TRBJ1-1, with D unclear. Germline lookup yields CDR1 MNHEY and CDR2 SVGEGT. The CDR3 is made up of 13 amino acids. The V gene lost 2 bases and the J gene lost 1 base, with 5 bases spanning the gap. The CDR3: CASSYQRNTEAFF. CDR3 DNA sequence: TGTGCCAGCAGTTACCAAAGGAACACTGAAGCTTTCTTT.

This clonotype was seen ten or more times. The chain employs TRBV11-2 and TRBJ1-2; 7 bases align to TRBD1. Germline CDR1 is SGHAT and CDR2 is FQNNGV. V was clipped by 4 bases and J by 9 bases; unmatched bases: 14. This CDR3 is built from 15 residues. The CDR3 sequence: CASSSLNRGPHSYTF. The DNA for the CDR3 is TGTGCCAGCAGCTCATTGAACAGGGGCCCTCATAGCTACACCTTC.

This clonotype was detected only a few times. V and J are TRBV5-1 and TRBJ2-5; D tentatively reads TRBD1 or TRBD2 (5 bases each). Germline lookup yields CDR1 SGHRS and CDR2 YFSETQ. V gave up 0 bases and J gave up 2 bases, with 14 bases separating them. The CDR3 has 16 amino acids. The CDR3 here is CASSLELGAHQETQYF. CDR3 nucleotide sequence: TGCGCCAGCAGCTTGGAACTAGGGGCGCATCAAGAGACCCAGTACTTC.